This T cell receptor (beta chain) was profiled in a study of Tregs in tolerant kidney transplant recipients. Overall study results and limits: Activated donor B cell expansion appeared to reveal the most relevant donor-specific TCRbeta repertoire. Validation in larger populations is needed because few patients were studied. Biological reproducibility was not directly addressed, but technical replication error appeared minimal.

About this clone: Its antigen is unknown.

Unstimulated regulatory T cells (CD4+CD25+CD127-), CD4+CD25- non-regulatory cells, CD4 and CD8 cells were FACS-sorted from thawed PBMCs. Germline CDR1 reads LNHDA; CDR2 reads SQIVND (reference sequence). CDR3 length: 12 residues. V lost 3 bases and J 3 bases, leaving 2 bases between the germline ends. Here immunoSEQ multiplex PCR was the method, and the copy in TCRdb shows in-frame clones only, minus some. This sample yields under 300,000 clones, of which approximately 83% are seen a single time; around 0.61% belongs to the top ten. This receptor was obtained from a human donor in good health. The chain couples TRBV19 to TRBJ2-2; D uncertain. Sequenced: CD4+ T cells from blood. In nucleotides, the CDR3 is TGTGCCAGTAGTATCTACACCGGGGAGCTGTTTTTT. The encoded protein is CASSIYTGELFF.